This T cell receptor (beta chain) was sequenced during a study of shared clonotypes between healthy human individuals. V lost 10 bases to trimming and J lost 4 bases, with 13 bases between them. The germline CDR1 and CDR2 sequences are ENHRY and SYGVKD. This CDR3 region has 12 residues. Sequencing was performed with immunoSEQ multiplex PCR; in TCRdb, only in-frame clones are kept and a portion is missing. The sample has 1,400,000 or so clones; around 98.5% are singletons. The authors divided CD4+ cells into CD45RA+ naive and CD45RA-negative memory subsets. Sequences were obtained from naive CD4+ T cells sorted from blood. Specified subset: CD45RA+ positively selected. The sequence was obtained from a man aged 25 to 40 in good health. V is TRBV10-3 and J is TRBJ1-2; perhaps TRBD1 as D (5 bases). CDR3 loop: CATHPGVYGYTF. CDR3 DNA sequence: TGTGCCACCCACCCGGGGGTCTATGGCTACACCTTC.